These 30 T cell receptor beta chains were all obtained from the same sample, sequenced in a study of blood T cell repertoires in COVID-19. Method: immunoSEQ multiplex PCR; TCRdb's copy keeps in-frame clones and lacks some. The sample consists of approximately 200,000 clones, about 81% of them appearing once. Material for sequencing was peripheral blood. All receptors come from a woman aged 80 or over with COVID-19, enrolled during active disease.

Here the CDR3 DNA reads TGTGCCAGCAGCTTACTGGGGCGGGACTACACCTTC. Protein: CASSLLGRDYTF. The chain is built from TRBV7-2 and TRBJ1-2; D perhaps matches TRBD1 (5 bases). The CDR3 covers 12 residues. CDR1 is SGHTA, CDR2 FQGNSA, per germline. V gave up 2 bases and J gave up 10 bases, with 11 bases separating them.

CDR3 residues: CASRSWANVLTF. Here the CDR3 DNA reads TGTGCCAGCAGGTCCTGGGCCAACGTCCTGACTTTC. The chain recombines TRBV28 with TRBJ2-6; D gene ambiguous. The CDR3 runs 12 residues. CDR1 and CDR2 (germline): MDHEN, SYDVKM. Trimming cost V 6 bases and J 5 bases, with 5 bases left between them.

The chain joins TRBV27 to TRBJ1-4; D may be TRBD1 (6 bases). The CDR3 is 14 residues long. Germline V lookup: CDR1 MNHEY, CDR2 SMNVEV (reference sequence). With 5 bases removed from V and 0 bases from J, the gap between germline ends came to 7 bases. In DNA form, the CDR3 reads TGTGCCAGCAGTAAGGGGGCAACTAATGAAAAACTGTTTTTT. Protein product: CASSKGATNEKLFF.

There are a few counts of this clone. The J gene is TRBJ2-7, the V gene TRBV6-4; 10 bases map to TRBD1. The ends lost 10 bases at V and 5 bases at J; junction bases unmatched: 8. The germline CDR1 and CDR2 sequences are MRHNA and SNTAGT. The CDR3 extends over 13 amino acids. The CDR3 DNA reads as TGTGCCATCGGACGGGACAGGGGCCACGAGCAGTACTTC. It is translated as CAIGRDRGHEQYF.

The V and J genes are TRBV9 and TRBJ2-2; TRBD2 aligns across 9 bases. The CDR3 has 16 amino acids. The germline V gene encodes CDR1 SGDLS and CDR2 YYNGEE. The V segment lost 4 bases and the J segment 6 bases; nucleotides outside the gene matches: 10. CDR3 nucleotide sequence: TGTGCCAGCAGCCCCCAAGCGGGGGGAGTTTCCGGGGAGCTGTTTTTT. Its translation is CASSPQAGGVSGELFF. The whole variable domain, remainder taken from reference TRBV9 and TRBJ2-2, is DSGVTQTPKHLITATGQRVTLRCSPRSGDLSVYWYQQSLDQGLQFLIQYYNGEERAKGNILERFSAQQFPDLHSELNLSSLELGDSALYFCASSPQAGGVSGELFFGEGSRLTVL.

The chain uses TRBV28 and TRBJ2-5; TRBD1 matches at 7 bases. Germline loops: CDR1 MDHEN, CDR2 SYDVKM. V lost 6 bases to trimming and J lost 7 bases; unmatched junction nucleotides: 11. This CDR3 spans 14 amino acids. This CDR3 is CASSGESEGATQYF. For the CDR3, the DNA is TGTGCCAGCAGCGGGGAGAGTGAGGGGGCGACCCAGTACTTC.

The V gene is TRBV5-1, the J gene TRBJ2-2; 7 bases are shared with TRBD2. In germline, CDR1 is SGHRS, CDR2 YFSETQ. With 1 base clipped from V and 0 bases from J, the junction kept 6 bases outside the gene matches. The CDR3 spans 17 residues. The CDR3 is CASSLLGAGSNTGELFF. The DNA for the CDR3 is TGCGCCAGCAGCTTGTTGGGAGCGGGGTCGAACACCGGGGAGCTGTTTTTT.

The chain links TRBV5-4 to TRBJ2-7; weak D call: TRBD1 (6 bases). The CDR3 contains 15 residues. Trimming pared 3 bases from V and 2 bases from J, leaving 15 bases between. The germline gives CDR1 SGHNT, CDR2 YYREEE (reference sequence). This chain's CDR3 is CASSSPRTEPYEQYF. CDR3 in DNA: TGTGCCAGCAGCTCCCCCCGGACAGAGCCCTACGAGCAGTACTTC.

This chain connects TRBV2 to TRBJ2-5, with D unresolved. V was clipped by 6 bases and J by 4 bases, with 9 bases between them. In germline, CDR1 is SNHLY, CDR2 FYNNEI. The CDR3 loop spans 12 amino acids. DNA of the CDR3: TGTGCCAGCAGCCCTAGAGGAGAGACCCAGTACTTC. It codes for CASSPRGETQYF.

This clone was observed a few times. Here the CDR3 reads CASMDPGTGYYEQYF. The DNA for the CDR3 is TGTGCCAGCATGGACCCCGGGACAGGGTACTACGAGCAGTACTTC. The J gene is TRBJ2-7, the V gene TRBV6-6, with 9 bases aligning to TRBD1. The CDR3 extends over 15 amino acids. With V trimmed by 7 bases and J by 3 bases, 10 bases remained unmatched. The germline gives CDR1 MNHNY, CDR2 SVGAGI (reference sequence).

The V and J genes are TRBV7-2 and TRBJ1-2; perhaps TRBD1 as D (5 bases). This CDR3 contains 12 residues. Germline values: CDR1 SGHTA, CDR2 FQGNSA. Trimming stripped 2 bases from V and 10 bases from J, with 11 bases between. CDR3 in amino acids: CASSLTPGSYTF. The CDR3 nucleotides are TGTGCCAGCAGCTTAACCCCAGGGTCCTACACCTTC. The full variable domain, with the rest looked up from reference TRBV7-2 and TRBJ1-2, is GAGVSQSPSNKVTEKGKDVELRCDPISGHTALYWYRQSLGQGLEFLIYFQGNSAPDKSGLPSDRFSAERTGGSVSTLTIQRTQQEDSAVYLCASSLTPGSYTFGSGTRLTVV.

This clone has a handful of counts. As DNA, the CDR3 is TGTGCCATCAGTGACCAAGACAGGGGGCTTACTGCCTACGAGCAGTACTTC. Amino acid sequence: CAISDQDRGLTAYEQYF. V is TRBV10-3 and J is TRBJ2-7, with 10 bases identical to TRBD1. CDR1 and CDR2 from the germline V gene are ENHRY and SYGVKD. Trimming took 3 bases from V and 2 from J; bases not matched to a gene: 10. The CDR3 is 17 residues long.

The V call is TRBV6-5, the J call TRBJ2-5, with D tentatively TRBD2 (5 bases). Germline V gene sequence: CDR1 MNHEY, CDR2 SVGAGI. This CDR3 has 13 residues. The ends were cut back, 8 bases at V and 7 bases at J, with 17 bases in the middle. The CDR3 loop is CASGGLRAGTQYF. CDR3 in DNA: TGTGCCAGCGGAGGACTCCGAGCAGGGACCCAGTACTTC.

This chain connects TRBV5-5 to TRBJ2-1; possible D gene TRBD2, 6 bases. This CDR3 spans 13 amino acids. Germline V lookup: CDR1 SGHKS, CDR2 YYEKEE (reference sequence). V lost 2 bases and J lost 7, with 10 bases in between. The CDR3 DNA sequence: TGTGCCAGCAGCTTTCCCGGGAGAAATGAGCAGTTCTTC. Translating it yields CASSFPGRNEQFF.

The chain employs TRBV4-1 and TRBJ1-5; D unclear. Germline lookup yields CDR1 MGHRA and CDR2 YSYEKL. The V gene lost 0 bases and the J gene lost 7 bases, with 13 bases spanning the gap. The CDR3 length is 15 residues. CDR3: CASSQDTHLGQPQHF. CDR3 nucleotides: TGCGCCAGCAGCCAAGATACGCACCTAGGCCAGCCCCAGCATTTT.

The CDR3 reads CSASPSGLDTEAFF. The CDR3 DNA reads as TGCAGCGCCTCCCCGTCGGGGTTGGACACTGAAGCTTTCTTT. The chain employs TRBV29-1 and TRBJ1-1, with no clear D. The CDR3 loop spans 14 amino acids. Germline-derived CDR1 and CDR2 are SQVTM and ANQGSEA. V was shortened by 7 bases and J by 3 bases, with 18 bases between the two germline ends.

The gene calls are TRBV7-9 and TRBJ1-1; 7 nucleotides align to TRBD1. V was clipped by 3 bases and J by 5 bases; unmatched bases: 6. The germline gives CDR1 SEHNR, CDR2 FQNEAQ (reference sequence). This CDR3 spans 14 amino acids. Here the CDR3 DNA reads TGTGCCAGCAGCTTCACAGGGGTGGGGACTGAAGCTTTCTTT. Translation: CASSFTGVGTEAFF.

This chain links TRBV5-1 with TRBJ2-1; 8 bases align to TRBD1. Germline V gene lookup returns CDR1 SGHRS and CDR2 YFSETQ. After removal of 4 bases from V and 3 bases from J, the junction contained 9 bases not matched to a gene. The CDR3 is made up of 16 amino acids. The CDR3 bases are TGCGCCAGCAGCCCGGCTACGGACAGGGTCTACAATGAGCAGTTCTTC. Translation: CASSPATDRVYNEQFF.

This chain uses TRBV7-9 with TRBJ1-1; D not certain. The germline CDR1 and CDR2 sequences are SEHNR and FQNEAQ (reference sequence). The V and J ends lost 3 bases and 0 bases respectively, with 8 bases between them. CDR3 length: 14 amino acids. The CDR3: CASSFVAMNTEAFF. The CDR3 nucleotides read TGTGCCAGCAGCTTTGTCGCGATGAACACTGAAGCTTTCTTT.

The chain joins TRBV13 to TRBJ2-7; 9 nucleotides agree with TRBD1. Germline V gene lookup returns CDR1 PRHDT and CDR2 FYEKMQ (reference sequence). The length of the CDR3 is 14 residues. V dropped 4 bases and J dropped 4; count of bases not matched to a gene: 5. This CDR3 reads CASSSTGGPYEQYF. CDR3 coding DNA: TGTGCCAGCAGCTCGACAGGGGGTCCTTACGAGCAGTACTTC.

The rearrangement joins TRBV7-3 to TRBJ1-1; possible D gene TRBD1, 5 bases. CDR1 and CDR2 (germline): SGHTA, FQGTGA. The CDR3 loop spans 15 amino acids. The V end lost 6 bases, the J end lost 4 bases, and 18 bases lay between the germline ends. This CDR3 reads CASSIGGAGTTEAFF. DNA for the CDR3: TGTGCCAGCAGTATCGGAGGGGCGGGGACCACTGAAGCTTTCTTT.

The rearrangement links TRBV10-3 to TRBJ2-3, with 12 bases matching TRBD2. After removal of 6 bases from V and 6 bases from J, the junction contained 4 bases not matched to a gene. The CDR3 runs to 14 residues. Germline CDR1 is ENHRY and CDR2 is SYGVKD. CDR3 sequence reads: CAISRTSGTDTQYF. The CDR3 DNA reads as TGTGCCATCAGCAGGACTAGCGGGACCGATACGCAGTATTTT.

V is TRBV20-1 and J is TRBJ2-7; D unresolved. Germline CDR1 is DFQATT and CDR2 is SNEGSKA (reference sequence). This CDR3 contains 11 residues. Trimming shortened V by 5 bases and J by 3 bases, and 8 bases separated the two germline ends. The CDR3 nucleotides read TGCAGTGCTGATCGGAGCTACGAGCAGTACTTC. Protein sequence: CSADRSYEQYF.

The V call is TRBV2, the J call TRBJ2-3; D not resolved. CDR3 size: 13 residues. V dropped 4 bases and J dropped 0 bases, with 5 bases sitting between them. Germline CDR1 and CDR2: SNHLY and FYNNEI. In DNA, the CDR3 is TGTGCCAGCAGTGCTGAGAGCACAGATACGCAGTATTTT. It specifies CASSAESTDTQYF.

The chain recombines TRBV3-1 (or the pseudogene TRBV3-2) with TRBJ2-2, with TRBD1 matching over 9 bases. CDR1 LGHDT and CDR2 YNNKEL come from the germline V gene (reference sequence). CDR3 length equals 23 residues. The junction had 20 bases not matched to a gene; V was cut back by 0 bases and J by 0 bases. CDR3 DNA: TGTGCCAGCAGCCAAGATATGGGATGGGTGGACAGGGGAGCAGGGTCGAACACCGGGGAGCTGTTTTTT. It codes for CASSQDMGWVDRGAGSNTGELFF.

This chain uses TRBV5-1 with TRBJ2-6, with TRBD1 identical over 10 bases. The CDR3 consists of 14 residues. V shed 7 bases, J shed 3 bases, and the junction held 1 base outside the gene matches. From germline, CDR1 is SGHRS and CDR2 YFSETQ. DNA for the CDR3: TGCGCCAGCGGGACAGGGGATGGGGCCAACGTCCTGACTTTC. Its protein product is CASGTGDGANVLTF.

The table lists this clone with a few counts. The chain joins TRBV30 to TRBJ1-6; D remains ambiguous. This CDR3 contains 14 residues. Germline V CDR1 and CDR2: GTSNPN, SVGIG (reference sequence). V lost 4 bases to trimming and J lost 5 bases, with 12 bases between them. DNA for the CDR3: TGTGCCTGGACTGGTGACATTCATAATTCACCCCTCCACTTT. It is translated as CAWTGDIHNSPLHF.

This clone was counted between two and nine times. CDR3 DNA sequence: TGCGCCAGCAGCTTGGAAGGGAGCGGGGGCTCCTACGAGCAGTACTTC. Translated: CASSLEGSGGSYEQYF. This chain links TRBV5-1 with TRBJ2-7; 8 positions match TRBD2. V shed 0 bases and J 0 bases; nucleotides not matched to a gene: 5. The CDR3 covers 16 residues. Germline V gene sequence: CDR1 SGHRS, CDR2 YFSETQ. The full variable domain, with the rest looked up from reference TRBV5-1 and TRBJ2-7, is KAGVTQTPRYLIKTRGQQVTLSCSPISGHRSVSWYQQTPGQGLQFLFEYFSETQRNKGNFPGRFSGRQFSNSRSEMNVSTLELGDSALYLCASSLEGSGGSYEQYFGPGTRLTVT.

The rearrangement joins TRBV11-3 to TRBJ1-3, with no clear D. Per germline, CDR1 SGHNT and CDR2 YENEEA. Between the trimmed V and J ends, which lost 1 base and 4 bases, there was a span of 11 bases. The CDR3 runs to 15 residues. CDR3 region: CASSLGALEGNTIYF. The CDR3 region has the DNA TGTGCCAGCAGCTTAGGCGCGCTTGAGGGAAACACCATATATTTT.

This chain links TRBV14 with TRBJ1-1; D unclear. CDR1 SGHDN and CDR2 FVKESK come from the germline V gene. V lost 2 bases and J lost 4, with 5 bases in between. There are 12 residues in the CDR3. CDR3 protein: CASSQSGTEAFF. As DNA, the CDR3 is TGTGCCAGCAGCCAATCCGGCACTGAAGCTTTCTTT.